The entry that follows covers one T cell receptor beta chain sequence. The J segment lost 1 base and the V segment lost 9 bases, leaving 13 bases of the junction unmatched. Germline loops: CDR1 SGHNT, CDR2 YYREEE (reference sequence). The CDR3 is 16 amino acids. This specimen belongs to a study of blood T cell repertoires in COVID-19. Method: immunoSEQ multiplex PCR; TCRdb's copy keeps in-frame clones and lacks some. The sample lists hundreds of thousands of clones; around nine tenths were seen once. Sequencing was carried out using peripheral blood. The V gene is TRBV5-4, the J gene TRBJ1-1; 9 nucleotides agree with TRBD1. The TCR was taken from a woman aged 18-29 years who had recovered from COVID-19. The CDR3: CAIQPGQGRRNTEAFF. The CDR3 nucleotides read TGTGCCATTCAACCGGGACAGGGTCGGAGGAACACTGAAGCTTTCTTT. Filled out from reference TRBV5-4 and TRBJ1-1, the complete variable domain reads ETGVTQSPTHLIKTRGQQVTLRCSSQSGHNTVSWYQQALGQGPQFIFQYYREEENGRGNFPPRFSGLQFPNYSSELNVNALELDDSALYLCAIQPGQGRRNTEAFFGQGTRLTVV.